Below, 17 T cell receptor beta chains from the same sample are listed, as sequenced in a study of T cell responses to AZD1222 COVID-19 vaccine. Produced via immunoSEQ multiplex PCR; TCRdb's table is partial and in-frame only. The sample records 120,000 or so clones, approximately 92% being singletons. The sample consisted of peripheral blood, taken 28 days after the second dose of the MenACWY control vaccine. These receptors came from an adult who received the MenACWY meningococcal vaccine as a control.

This clone was recorded once. The J gene is TRBJ2-1, the V gene TRBV27; 12 bases agree with TRBD2. After removal of 4 bases from V and 6 bases from J, the junction contained 4 bases not matched to a gene. The CDR3 is made up of 15 amino acids. CDR1 and CDR2 from the germline V gene are MNHEY and SMNVEV (reference sequence). Written as DNA, the CDR3 is TGTGCCAGCAGTTGGACTAGCGGGATGGGCAATGAGCAGTTCTTC. Residues: CASSWTSGMGNEQFF.

The DNA of the CDR3 is TGCAGCGCCGGAGGACAGGGAAACACTGAAGCTTTCTTT. Protein: CSAGGQGNTEAFF. The chain couples TRBV29-1 to TRBJ1-1; 8 bases agree with TRBD1. Germline loops: CDR1 SQVTM, CDR2 ANQGSEA. The CDR3 is 13 amino acids. Unmatched junction bases numbered 6, after V lost 7 bases and J lost 2 bases.

V gene TRBV18 combines with J gene TRBJ1-3; weak D call: TRBD1 (6 bases). The V and J ends lost 3 bases and 0 bases respectively, with 9 bases between them. The V gene's germline CDR1 is KGHSH and CDR2 LQKENI. The CDR3 contains 15 residues. The CDR3 DNA reads as TGTGCCAGCTCACCCGGGACAAGCTCTGGAAACACCATATATTTT. Residues: CASSPGTSSGNTIYF.

The rearrangement joins TRBV7-6 to TRBJ1-5, with a weak D call TRBD1 (6 bases). This CDR3 is built from 17 residues. V lost 5 bases and J lost 0, with 17 bases in between. Germline CDR1 and CDR2: SGHVS and FNYEAQ. The CDR3 DNA sequence: TGTGCCAGCAGCCGGGGGGCCTTTCGAAATAGCAATCAGCCCCAGCATTTT. It specifies CASSRGAFRNSNQPQHF.

This chain joins TRBV27 and TRBJ2-7; no firm D call. V lost 7 bases and J lost 0, with 13 bases in between. Germline assignment: CDR1 MNHEY and CDR2 SMNVEV (reference sequence). The CDR3 is 14 amino acids. CDR3 sequence reads: CASKLRPRSYEQYF. CDR3 DNA: TGTGCCAGCAAACTCAGGCCCCGCTCCTACGAGCAGTACTTC.

This clone was found once. The chain joins TRBV29-1 to TRBJ2-3; 8 bases align to TRBD1. V shed 3 bases, J shed 3 bases, and the junction held 8 bases outside the gene matches. This CDR3 is built from 15 residues. The germline gives CDR1 SQVTM, CDR2 ANQGSEA. CDR3 sequence: CSVDGTGLTTDTQYF. CDR3 in DNA: TGCAGCGTTGACGGGACAGGTCTGACTACAGATACGCAGTATTTT.

This clone was observed a single time. The V and J genes are TRBV6-5 and TRBJ2-1; possible D gene TRBD1, 6 bases. The V gene lost 6 bases and the J gene lost 3 bases, with 9 bases spanning the gap. There are 13 residues in the CDR3. CDR1 and CDR2 (germline): MNHEY, SVGAGI. The CDR3, as DNA: TGTGCCAGCAGACCGGACAGCTACAATGAGCAGTTCTTC. This gives the protein CASRPDSYNEQFF.

This sequence joins TRBV28 and TRBJ2-1; the D is unclear. V lost 2 bases and J lost 8, with 7 bases in between. The V gene's germline CDR1 is MDHEN and CDR2 SYDVKM. This CDR3 has 12 amino acids. The CDR3 DNA reads as TGTGCCAGCAGTTTACGGCTGGATGAGCAGTTCTTC. Protein product: CASSLRLDEQFF.

The sample holds a few counts of this clone. The chain carries TRBV28 and TRBJ2-7, with 11 bases lining up with TRBD2. Germline-derived CDR1 and CDR2 are MDHEN and SYDVKM. This CDR3 contains 15 residues. Losses at the gene ends were 3 bases for V and 4 bases for J; bases not matched to a gene: 5. CDR3 sequence: CASSLETSGIYEQYF. DNA for the CDR3: TGTGCCAGCAGTTTGGAGACTAGCGGGATTTACGAGCAGTACTTC.

The chain employs TRBV24-1 and TRBJ2-5; D gene uncertain. CDR1 is KGHDR and CDR2 is SFDVKD in the germline V gene. Trimming removed 5 bases at V and 5 bases at J, with 17 bases between. The CDR3 extends over 15 amino acids. CDR3 protein: CATSGGKGLMETQYF. The DNA of the CDR3 is TGTGCCACCAGTGGCGGAAAGGGTCTAATGGAGACCCAGTACTTC.

This clone has more than one count but fewer than ten. The rearrangement uses TRBV7-2 and TRBJ2-5, with TRBD2 matching 13 bases. CDR1 and CDR2 from the germline V gene are SGHTA and FQGNSA. V lost 5 bases and J lost 2; bases outside the gene matches: 5. The CDR3 contains 16 residues. This CDR3 is CASSKTSGGYQETQYF. The CDR3 bases are TGTGCCAGCAGCAAGACTAGCGGGGGGTATCAAGAGACCCAGTACTTC. Filled out from reference TRBV7-2 and TRBJ2-5, the complete variable domain reads GAGVSQSPSNKVTEKGKDVELRCDPISGHTALYWYRQSLGQGLEFLIYFQGNSAPDKSGLPSDRFSAERTGGSVSTLTIQRTQQEDSAVYLCASSKTSGGYQETQYFGPGTRLLVL.

The chain links TRBV7-9 to TRBJ2-5; D call uncertain. CDR1 and CDR2 (germline): SEHNR, FQNEAQ (reference sequence). CDR3 length: 14 amino acids. V lost 5 bases, J lost 1 base, and 11 bases lay in between. This CDR3 reads CASSLLGPQETQYF. Here the CDR3 DNA reads TGTGCCAGCAGCCTTTTAGGGCCCCAAGAGACCCAGTACTTC. The entire variable domain, with the rest obtained from reference TRBV7-9 and TRBJ2-5, is as follows: DTGVSQNPRHKITKRGQNVTFRCDPISEHNRLYWYRQTLGQGPEFLTYFQNEAQLEKSRLLSDRFSAERPKGSFSTLEIQRTEQGDSAMYLCASSLLGPQETQYFGPGTRLLVL.

V usage is TRBV19 and J usage is TRBJ1-4; 7 nucleotides align to TRBD1. The germline V gene has CDR1 LNHDA and CDR2 SQIVND (reference sequence). V lost 2 bases and J lost 4; bases outside the gene matches: 4. CDR3 length equals 15 residues. The DNA of the CDR3 is TGTGCCAGTAGTATACGGAGACAGGGTAATGAAAAACTGTTTTTT. Translated: CASSIRRQGNEKLFF.

The gene calls are TRBV15 and TRBJ1-5; D not certain. The germline gives CDR1 LNHNV, CDR2 YYDKDF (reference sequence). CDR3 length: 18 amino acids. V was pared by 0 bases and J by 2 bases, with 17 bases between. The CDR3 loop reads CATSREKYDGRGNQPQHF. The CDR3 DNA reads TGTGCCACCAGCAGAGAGAAATACGATGGGAGAGGCAATCAGCCCCAGCATTTT.

The rearrangement uses TRBV6-5 and TRBJ2-1; 14 bases are shared with TRBD2. The trim removed 6 bases at V and 7 bases at J, leaving 2 bases unmatched. Germline V gives CDR1 MNHEY, CDR2 SVGAGI. The CDR3 has 14 residues. CDR3 loop: CASRRLAGGNEQFF. CDR3 nucleotides: TGTGCCAGCAGAAGACTAGCGGGGGGGAATGAGCAGTTCTTC.

The CDR3 DNA reads as TGTGCCAGCAGTTTTGGGGAAGAGACCCAGTACTTC. This translates into CASSFGEETQYF. V and J are TRBV28 and TRBJ2-5; D remains unclear. The CDR3 runs 12 residues. Germline CDR1 and CDR2: MDHEN and SYDVKM. Trimming took off 3 bases at V and 3 bases at J, with 5 bases between the two ends.

The chain joins TRBV14 to TRBJ1-1; D is perhaps TRBD1 (5 bases). V was trimmed by 0 bases and J by 1 base, leaving 9 bases between them. The germline CDR1 and CDR2 sequences are SGHDN and FVKESK. The CDR3 consists of 15 residues. CDR3 sequence: CASSQDRGRNTEAFF. The CDR3 region has the DNA TGTGCCAGCAGCCAAGATAGGGGAAGGAACACTGAAGCTTTCTTT.